A single T cell receptor (beta chain) is shown here with its context. Which antigen it targets is not known. No per-base quality is available; no much larger clone lies one base away. Each donor gave one peripheral blood draw, roughly 110 mL on average, collected into heparinised tubes. Using a panel that included CD45RO, CCR7, CD25, CD127, CD95 and CD27, naive, central memory, regulatory and stem cell-like memory CD4+ T cells were sorted on a BD FACSAria II. A purity above 98% was achieved for all sorted populations. PBMCs were isolated right away by Lymphoprep density gradient centrifugation and were stained directly, without culture. Samples were stained and sorted in pairs, with one healthy donor and one patient per experiment, so that batch effects were minimized. This sample was included in a study of beta chain features in type 1 diabetes (dated by TCRdb to the late 2010s). At the level of the whole study: Mean age, gender distribution, total cell number and subset yield were not different between patients and healthy donors. A total of around 110,000,000 sorted cells were examined across all samples, and RNA yield correlated strongly with the number of cells per subset. The study compared the TCRB repertoires of sorted circulating CD4+ T cell subsets in recently diagnosed type 1 diabetes patients with those in matched healthy donors. Regulatory and stem cell-like memory subsets were obtained from only 8 patients and roughly 8 healthy donors, while naive and central memory subsets were obtained from all 30 or so donors. The paper's findings and limits, for the study overall: HLA sub-analyses involved small numbers of individuals, so any influence of HLA type on TCRB rearrangement remained unresolved. Type 1 diabetes patients showed a moderate but significant shortening of TCRB CDR3 length in all four CD4+ subsets. At VDJ recombination sites, patients with type 1 diabetes made fewer insertions and deleted more nucleotides, a pattern implying thymic rearrangement abnormalities. Because cDNA rather than genomic DNA was sequenced, highly expressing activated cells could have been over-represented, although no difference in activation and CD3 levels was found between groups. Shorter templates might have been favored by PCR, but patient and control samples were amplified and corrected together, so both groups would have been affected equally by any skew. Naive, central memory and regulatory TCRB repertoires appeared more similar among patients than among healthy donors.

The High Capacity cDNA Reverse Transcription Kit was used to reverse transcribe all of the isolated RNA, meaning that expressed TCRB transcripts were what got sequenced. Naive, central memory and regulatory T cell samples underwent deep immunoSEQ sequencing, averaging approximately 3.3 million total reads per sample. Sorted cells were lysed in RLT buffer and RNA was extracted with DNase-treated RNeasy Micro or Mini kits, depending on cell number. To prevent cross-contamination, every cell subset was processed on its own, while patient and healthy donor samples were processed together. Using the immunoSEQ multiplex PCR, TCRB sequences were amplified from cDNA into 87-bp fragments spanning the CDR3 region. Amplicons were sequenced on the Illumina HiSeq platform. The original methods were these. Synthetic template baselines were used to correct PCR bias computationally, reads within Hamming distance 2 were collapsed together, and singletons that could not be merged were discarded. By aligning reads against IMGT, V, D and J genes, CDR3 length, and insertions or deletions at six rearrangement sites were assigned. Within each subset, clonotype counts were normalized to sorted cell number, and only after that were true diversity and Gini coefficients computed with the tcR R package. Repertoire sharing was quantified using the overlap coefficient calculated on TCRB nucleotide sequences. As a proxy for the pre-selection repertoire, out-of-frame TCRB sequences from naive cells were analyzed. TCRdb limited this immuneACCESS table to in-frame rearrangements with V and J called. A share of clones is missing; checked studies link under half to unresolved V genes, and the rest is unexplained. That table gives V, J and clone size, and the DNA gave D and trimming. The sample table shows hundreds of thousands of clones, and about an eighth are seen once. The ten top clones hold about 0.042% of the sample.

The CDR3 covers 14 residues, taking in both the cysteine and the phenylalanine. Just CDR3 DNA is preserved here, 42 bases in frame from base 1. Cut back by 0 bases and 5 bases, the V and J ends lie 11 bases apart. The CDR1 and CDR2 encoded by the germline V gene (reference sequence) are SGHNT and YYREEE. This TCR came from a woman aged 18-30 years in good health. The chain is made from TRBV5-4 and TRBJ1-1; the D gene cannot be named for sure. Sequencing was carried out using naive CD4+ T cells from blood. The sample's cell subset or site label, decoded: true naive CD4+ T cells. The CDR3 region reads CASSLDVWQTEAFF. At the DNA level, the sequence is TGTGCCAGCAGCTTGGATGTGTGGCAGACTGAAGCTTTCTTT.